This is a list of T cell receptor beta chains from one sample in a study of OX40 agonist ivuxolimab in advanced cancers. Method: immunoSEQ multiplex PCR; TCRdb's copy keeps in-frame clones and lacks some. The data contain tens of thousands of clones, around 94% of them singletons. The specimen comprised CD4+ or CD8+ T cells sorted from blood, sampled in a trial of the OX40 agonist ivuxolimab. The receptors were gathered from an adult with an advanced solid tumor such as melanoma, head and neck, liver or kidney cancer. Each CDR3 is given with its conserved first and last residue. D genes are given only for firm matches. Clone size is not always given. Where it is, it says once, few, many or a class for expanded clones.

abundance | d_gene | j_gene | v_gene | CDR3nt | CDR3aa
NA | TRBD1 | TRBJ1-5 | TRBV7-9 | TGTGCCAGCAGCTTAGAGGGAGGAGGCAGGGGGAACAATCAGCCCCAGCATTTT | CASSLEGGGRGNNQPQHF
NA | NA | TRBJ2-1 | TRBV5-1 | TGCGCCAGCAGCTTGTTACAGACCCTCTCCTACAATGAGCAGTTCTTC | CASSLLQTLSYNEQFF
NA | NA | TRBJ2-1 | TRBV5-1 | TGCGCCAGCAGGTACCGGGACTCGATGTACAATGAGCAGTTCTTC | CASRYRDSMYNEQFF
NA | NA | TRBJ2-7 | TRBV19 | TGTGCCAGTAGTATAGGACTTCCTGCCCCCTACGAGCAGTACTTC | CASSIGLPAPYEQYF
NA | NA | TRBJ2-1 | TRBV11-2 | TGTGCCAGCAGCGTCGGGGCCGCCAGCTCCTACAATGAGCAGTTCTTC | CASSVGAASSYNEQFF
NA | NA | TRBJ1-2 | TRBV4-1 | TGCGCCAGCAGCTCAACCCCCCAGTCAGACAGGGGCTACACCTTC | CASSSTPQSDRGYTF
once | NA | TRBJ1-2 | TRBV7-9 | TGTGCCAGCAGCTTAGAGGACAGCCGTTATAACTATGGCTACACCTTC | CASSLEDSRYNYGYTF
once | NA | TRBJ1-5 | TRBV28 | TGTGCCAGCAGGGCCCCCGCGCCCAATCAGCCCCAGCATTTT | CASRAPAPNQPQHF
NA | NA | TRBJ1-1 | TRBV27 | TGTGCCAGCAGCCTTAGTACCGACATGAACACTGAAGCTTTCTTT | CASSLSTDMNTEAFF
NA | TRBD1 | TRBJ1-1 | TRBV10-1 | TGCGCCAGCAGTGAGTGGACAGGGGCAGGAGTTGAAGCTTTCTTT | CASSEWTGAGVEAFF
NA | NA | TRBJ1-2 | TRBV9 | TGTGCCAGCAGCGTAGAGGATCTGGGTGAGACTAACTATGGCTACACCTTC | CASSVEDLGETNYGYTF
NA | TRBD1 | TRBJ1-2 | TRBV19 | TGTGCCAGTAAGATTGAGGGGGCCTATGGCTACACCTTC | CASKIEGAYGYTF
NA | TRBD2 | TRBJ2-1 | TRBV29-1 | TGCAGCGCCGACGGACTAGCGGGTTTGCTGGGTGAGCAGTTCTTC | CSADGLAGLLGEQFF
once | TRBD2 | TRBJ2-1 | TRBV5-6 | TGTGCCAGCAGCTTGGAGTTAGCGGGAGAGGGCTACAATGAGCAGTTCTTC | CASSLELAGEGYNEQFF
NA | NA | TRBJ2-3 | TRBV14 | TGTGCCAGCAGCCAAGAGGACCCCACAGATACGCAGTATTTT | CASSQEDPTDTQYF
NA | TRBD1 | TRBJ2-7 | TRBV7-9 | TGTGCCAGCAGCTTAGGGGACAGGACCTACGAGCAGTACTTC | CASSLGDRTYEQYF
NA | NA | TRBJ1-1 | TRBV9 | TGTGCCAGCAGCGGGTATCCCGGCGCTGAAGCTTTCTTT | CASSGYPGAEAFF
once | TRBD1 | TRBJ1-6 | TRBV19 | TGTGCCAGTAGTATAGTTCGGGACAGCTATAATTCACCCCTCCACTTT | CASSIVRDSYNSPLHF
NA | NA | TRBJ2-1 | TRBV7-9 | TGTGCCAGCAGCTTAAGTCTATACAATGAGCAGTTCTTC | CASSLSLYNEQFF
NA | NA | TRBJ1-2 | TRBV21-1 | TGTGCCAGCAGCCCTTCGGAGGGGTTGGATGGCTACACCTTC | CASSPSEGLDGYTF
NA | TRBD1 | TRBJ2-7 | TRBV2 | TGTGCCAGCAGCGACAGGGAGAACGAGCAGTACTTC | CASSDRENEQYF
NA | NA | TRBJ2-1 | TRBV14 | TGTGCCAGCAGCCAGGGTGGGGACATTTACAATGAGCAGTTCTTC | CASSQGGDIYNEQFF
NA | NA | TRBJ2-7 | TRBV19 | TGTGCCAGTAGTATAGTATCCGGCGAGCAGTACTTC | CASSIVSGEQYF
NA | TRBD2 | TRBJ2-1 | TRBV19 | TGTGCCAGTAGTCCTCAGGGACTAGCGGGAGGGTTTAGTTACAATGAGCAGTTCTTC | CASSPQGLAGGFSYNEQFF
NA | NA | TRBJ2-1 | TRBV5-1 | TGCGCCAGCAGCATGGGCTCCTACAATGAGCAGTTCTTC | CASSMGSYNEQFF
NA | NA | TRBJ2-3 | TRBV5-1 | TGCGCCAGCAGCCCAGGGCCTTACAGGGCCCGCACAGATACGCAGTATTTT | CASSPGPYRARTDTQYF
NA | NA | TRBJ2-3 | TRBV30 | TGTGCCTGGAGTCCGGGGAGCGATACGCAGTATTTT | CAWSPGSDTQYF
NA | NA | TRBJ2-2 | TRBV5-1 | TGCGCCAGCAGCTTGGTTTCGGGGAACACCGGGGAGCTGTTTTTT | CASSLVSGNTGELFF
once | NA | TRBJ2-7 | TRBV27 | TGTGCCAGCAGCTGGGGGGACAGAAGCTACGAGCAGTACTTC | CASSWGDRSYEQYF
NA | NA | TRBJ1-1 | TRBV19 | TGTGCCAGTAGTATAGGCCCTCAGGCTTTTGAAGCTTTCTTT | CASSIGPQAFEAFF
NA | TRBD2 | TRBJ2-1 | TRBV27 | TGTGCCAGCAGTTTAAGGGGTCCACGGTCCAGCGGGGGCTCCTACAATGAGCAGTTCTTC | CASSLRGPRSSGGSYNEQFF
NA | NA | TRBJ2-7 | TRBV7-9 | TGTGCCAGCAGCTCCGGACCCGCGGGCTACTACGAGCAGTACTTC | CASSSGPAGYYEQYF
NA | TRBD1 | TRBJ1-2 | TRBV29-1 | TGCAGCGTGGGACAGTCTAACTATGGCTACACCTTC | CSVGQSNYGYTF
NA | NA | TRBJ1-1 | TRBV27 | TGTGCCAGCAGTTTGGAGCAGCCCTTAAACTTGAACACTGAAGCTTTCTTT | CASSLEQPLNLNTEAFF
NA | NA | TRBJ2-7 | TRBV5-1 | TGCGCCAGCAGCCCCCAAACCTACGAGCAGTACTTC | CASSPQTYEQYF
NA | NA | TRBJ2-4 | TRBV28 | TGTGCCAGCAGGGATCCAGATCTAGCCAAAAACATTCAGTACTTC | CASRDPDLAKNIQYF
NA | TRBD1 | TRBJ2-1 | TRBV4-1 | TGCGCCAGCAGCCAATACCCCACAGGGGACCATGAGCAGTTCTTC | CASSQYPTGDHEQFF
NA | NA | TRBJ2-2 | TRBV27 | TGTGCCAGCAGTCCTGACCCTGCGAACACCGGGGAGCTGTTTTTT | CASSPDPANTGELFF
NA | NA | TRBJ2-2 | TRBV9 | TGTGCCAGCAGCGTAGAGGTGTCCGGGGAGCTGTTTTTT | CASSVEVSGELFF
NA | NA | TRBJ1-1 | TRBV4-1 | TGCGCCAGCAGCCAAGTGGGGCGCAGGGAAGCTTTCTTT | CASSQVGRREAFF
NA | NA | TRBJ2-1 | TRBV11-2 | TGTGCCAGCAGCTTAGATTCGGGGTCCTACAATGAGCAGTTCTTC | CASSLDSGSYNEQFF
NA | NA | TRBJ1-2 | TRBV7-8 | TGTGCCAGCAGCTTAGAGGTGGTGGGGGACTATGGCTACACCTTC | CASSLEVVGDYGYTF
NA | NA | TRBJ2-3 | TRBV28 | TGTGCCAGCACCCAACTTGGGGGCGCAGATACGCAGTATTTT | CASTQLGGADTQYF
NA | TRBD1 | TRBJ1-4 | TRBV2 | TGTGCCAGCAGCACCGGACAGGGGAGTAATCCTTATGCGGAAAAACTGTTTTTT | CASSTGQGSNPYAEKLFF